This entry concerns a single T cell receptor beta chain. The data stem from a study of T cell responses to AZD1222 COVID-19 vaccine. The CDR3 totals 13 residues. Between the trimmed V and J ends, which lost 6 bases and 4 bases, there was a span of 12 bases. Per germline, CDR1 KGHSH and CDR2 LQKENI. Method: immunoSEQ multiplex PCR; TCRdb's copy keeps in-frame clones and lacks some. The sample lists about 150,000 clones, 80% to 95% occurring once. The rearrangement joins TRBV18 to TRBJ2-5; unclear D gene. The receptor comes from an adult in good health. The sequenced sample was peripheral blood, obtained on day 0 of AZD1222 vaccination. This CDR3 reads CASSLGPRETQYF. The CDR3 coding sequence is TGTGCCAGCTCGCTGGGCCCCCGAGAGACCCAGTACTTC. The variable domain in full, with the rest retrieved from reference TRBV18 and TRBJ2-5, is NAGVMQNPRHLVRRRGQEARLRCSPMKGHSHVYWYRQLPEEGLKFMVYLQKENIIDESGMPKERFSAEFPKEGPSILRIQQVVRGDSAAYFCASSLGPRETQYFGPGTRLLVL.